One sample yielded the 8 T cell receptor beta chains listed below, sequenced in a study of cytomegalovirus exposure and HLA in healthy donors. The PCR had 60 Vbeta and 13 Jbeta primers. Sequenced by immunoSEQ multiplex PCR; TCRdb stores in-frame clones only, minus some. The sample holds 100,000 to 150,000 clones, around three quarters seen once. The sequenced sample was PBMCs. The receptor source for this set is a man between 18 and 29 years old in good health and CMV-seronegative.

The chain carries TRBV5-1 and TRBJ2-2; 11 bases are a match to TRBD2. Trimming removed 4 bases from V and 6 bases from J; junction bases left unmatched: 11. The CDR3 is 17 residues long. CDR1 SGHRS and CDR2 YFSETQ come from the germline V gene. The chain's CDR3 is CASSAGLAETGPGELFF. The CDR3 nucleotides are TGCGCCAGCAGCGCGGGACTAGCGGAAACGGGGCCCGGGGAGCTGTTTTTT. The full variable domain, its missing parts supplied by reference TRBV5-1 and TRBJ2-2, is KAGVTQTPRYLIKTRGQQVTLSCSPISGHRSVSWYQQTPGQGLQFLFEYFSETQRNKGNFPGRFSGRQFSNSRSEMNVSTLELGDSALYLCASSAGLAETGPGELFFGEGSRLTVL.

J is TRBJ1-2 and V is TRBV28, with TRBD1 matching over 9 bases. Germline V CDR1 and CDR2: MDHEN, SYDVKM. This CDR3 has 14 amino acids. V lost 5 bases, J lost 7 bases, and 8 bases stayed unmatched. The CDR3 region is CASSPWTGEVGYTF. As DNA, the CDR3 is TGTGCCAGCAGTCCCTGGACAGGGGAGGTTGGCTACACCTTC.

This chain connects TRBV10-3 to TRBJ2-7; 7 positions match TRBD1. From germline, CDR1 is ENHRY and CDR2 SYGVKD. The length of the CDR3 is 15 residues. V trimming: 3 bases; J trimming: 3 bases; junction bases outside the gene matches: 8. CDR3 sequence (DNA): TGTGCCATCAGTGATCCCGGACAGGTCAACTACGAGCAGTACGTC. Translating it yields CAISDPGQVNYEQYV.

This chain uses TRBV5-4 with TRBJ2-4; 9 nucleotides match TRBD1. After removal of 2 bases from V and 1 base from J, the junction contained 4 bases not matched to a gene. Germline values: CDR1 SGHNT, CDR2 YYREEE (reference sequence). The CDR3 has 16 amino acids. CDR3 in amino acids: CASSFWTGDAKNIQYF. CDR3 nucleotide sequence: TGTGCCAGCAGCTTTTGGACAGGGGATGCCAAAAACATTCAGTACTTC. The variable domain in full, completed from reference TRBV5-4 and TRBJ2-4, reads ETGVTQSPTHLIKTRGQQVTLRCSSQSGHNTVSWYQQALGQGPQFIFQYYREEENGRGNFPPRFSGLQFPNYSSELNVNALELDDSALYLCASSFWTGDAKNIQYFGAGTRLSVL.

V usage is TRBV7-9 and J usage is TRBJ1-2, with unresolved D. Trimming took off 2 bases at V and 6 bases at J, with 13 bases between the two ends. Germline CDR1 is SEHNR and CDR2 is FQNEAQ (reference sequence). The CDR3 runs to 14 residues. CDR3 sequence reads: CASSLPPAPDGYTF. In DNA, the CDR3 is TGTGCCAGCAGCTTACCCCCCGCCCCGGATGGCTACACCTTC.

Remarks on this clone: The same CDR3 can be traced to other DNA sequences in this sample. This chain links TRBV30 with TRBJ2-3, with D possibly TRBD1 on 5 matching bases. From germline, CDR1 is GTSNPN and CDR2 SVGIG (reference sequence). V was pared by 2 bases and J by 1 base, with 10 bases between. The length of the CDR3 is 14 residues. The CDR3 sequence: CAWSHGRGTDTQYF. CDR3 nucleotide sequence: TGTGCCTGGAGTCACGGCAGGGGCACAGATACGCAGTATTTT. Combining the CDR3 with reference TRBV30 and TRBJ2-3 gives the whole variable domain SQTIHQWPATLVQPVGSPLSLECTVEGTSNPNLYWYRQAAGRGLQLLFYSVGIGQISSEVPQNLSASRPQDRQFILSSKKLLLSDSGFYLCAWSHGRGTDTQYFGPGTRLTVL.

The chain is built from TRBV5-8 and TRBJ2-7; D not certain. Germline-derived CDR1 and CDR2 are SGHTS and YDEGEE. The ends were cut back, 2 bases at V and 7 bases at J, with 10 bases in the middle. The CDR3 has 12 amino acids. For the CDR3, the DNA is TGTGCCAGCAGCTTAGGCGGAGTAGAGCAGTACGTC. Protein sequence: CASSLGGVEQYV.

CDR3 sequence (DNA): TGTGCCAGTTGGGACAGGAGCTCTGGAAACACCATATATTTT. Its translation is CASWDRSSGNTIYF. The rearrangement joins TRBV19 to TRBJ1-3; 8 positions agree with TRBD1. The germline CDR1 and CDR2 sequences are LNHDA and SQIVND (reference sequence). The ends lost 8 bases at V and 0 bases at J; junction bases unmatched: 3. This CDR3 comprises 14 residues.